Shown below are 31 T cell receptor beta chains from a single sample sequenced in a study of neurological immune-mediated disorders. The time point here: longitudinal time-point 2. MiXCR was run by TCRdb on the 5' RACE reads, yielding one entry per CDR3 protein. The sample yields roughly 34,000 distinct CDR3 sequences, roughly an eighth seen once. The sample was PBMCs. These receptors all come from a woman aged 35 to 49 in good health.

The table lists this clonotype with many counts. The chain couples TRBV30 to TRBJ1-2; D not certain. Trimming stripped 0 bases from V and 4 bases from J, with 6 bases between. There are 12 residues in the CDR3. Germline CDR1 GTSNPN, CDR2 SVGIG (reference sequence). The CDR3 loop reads CAWSVQSYGYTF. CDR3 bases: TGTGCCTGGAGTGTACAGAGCTATGGCTACACCTTC. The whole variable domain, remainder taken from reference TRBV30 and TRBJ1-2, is SQTIHQWPATLVQPVGSPLSLECTVEGTSNPNLYWYRQAAGRGLQLLFYSVGIGQISSEVPQNLSASRPQDRQFILSSKKLLLSDSGFYLCAWSVQSYGYTFGSGTRLTVV.

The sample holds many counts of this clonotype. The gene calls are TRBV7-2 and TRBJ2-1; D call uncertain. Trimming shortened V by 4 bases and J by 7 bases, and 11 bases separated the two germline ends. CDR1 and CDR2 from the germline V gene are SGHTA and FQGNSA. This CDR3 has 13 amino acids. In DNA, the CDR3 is TGTGCCAGCAGCTCCGTCTTTGCGAATGAGCAGTTCTTC. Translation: CASSSVFANEQFF.

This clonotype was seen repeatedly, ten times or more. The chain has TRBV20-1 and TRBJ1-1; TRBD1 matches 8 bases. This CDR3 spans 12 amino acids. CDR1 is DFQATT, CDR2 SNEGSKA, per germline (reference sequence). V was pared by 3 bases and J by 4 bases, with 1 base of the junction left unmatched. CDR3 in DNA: TGCAGTGCTAGGACAGGGGCCACTGAAGCTTTCTTT. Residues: CSARTGATEAFF.

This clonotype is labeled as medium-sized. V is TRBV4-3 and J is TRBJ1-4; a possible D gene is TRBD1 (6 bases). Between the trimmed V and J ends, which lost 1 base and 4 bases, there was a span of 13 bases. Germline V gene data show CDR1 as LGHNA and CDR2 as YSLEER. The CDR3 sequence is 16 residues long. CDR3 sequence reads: CASSQGDKNFNEKLFF. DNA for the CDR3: TGCGCCAGCAGCCAAGGGGACAAAAACTTTAATGAAAAACTGTTTTTT.

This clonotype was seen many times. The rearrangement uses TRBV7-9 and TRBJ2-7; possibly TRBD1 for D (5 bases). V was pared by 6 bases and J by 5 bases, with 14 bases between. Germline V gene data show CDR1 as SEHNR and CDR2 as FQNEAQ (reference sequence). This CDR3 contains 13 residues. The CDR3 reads CASRKGVFDEQYF. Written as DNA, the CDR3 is TGTGCCAGCAGAAAAGGGGTTTTCGACGAGCAGTACTTC. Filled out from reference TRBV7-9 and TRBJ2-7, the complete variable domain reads DTGVSQNPRHKITKRGQNVTFRCDPISEHNRLYWYRQTLGQGPEFLTYFQNEAQLEKSRLLSDRFSAERPKGSFSTLEIQRTEQGDSAMYLCASRKGVFDEQYFGPGTRLTVT.

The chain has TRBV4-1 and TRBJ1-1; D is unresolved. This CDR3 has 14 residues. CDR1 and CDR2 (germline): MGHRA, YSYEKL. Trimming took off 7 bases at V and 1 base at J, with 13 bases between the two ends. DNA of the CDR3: TGCGCCAGCATCTGCCCCGGGAGGAACACTGAAGCTTTCTTT. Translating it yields CASICPGRNTEAFF.

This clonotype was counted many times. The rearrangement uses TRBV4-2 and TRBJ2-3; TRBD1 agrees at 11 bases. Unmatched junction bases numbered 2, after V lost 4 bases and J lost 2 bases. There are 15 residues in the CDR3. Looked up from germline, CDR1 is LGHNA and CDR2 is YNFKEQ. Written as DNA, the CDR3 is TGTGCCAGCAGCCCGGGACAGGGGGTCACAGATACGCAGTATTTT. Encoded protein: CASSPGQGVTDTQYF.

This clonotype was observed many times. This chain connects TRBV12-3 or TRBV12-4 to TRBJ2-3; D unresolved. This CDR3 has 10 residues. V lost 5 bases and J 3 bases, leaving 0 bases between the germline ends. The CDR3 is CASSTDTQYF. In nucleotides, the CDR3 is TGTGCCAGCAGTACAGATACGCAGTATTTT.

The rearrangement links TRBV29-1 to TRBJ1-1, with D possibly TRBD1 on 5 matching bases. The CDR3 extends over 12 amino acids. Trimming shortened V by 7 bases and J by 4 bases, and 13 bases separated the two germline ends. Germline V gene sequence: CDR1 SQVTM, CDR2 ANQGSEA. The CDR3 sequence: CSAGGGVTEAFF. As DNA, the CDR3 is TGCAGCGCCGGCGGGGGGGTCACTGAAGCTTTCTTT.

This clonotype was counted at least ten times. CDR3 in amino acids: CSARDAQGAHGYTF. DNA for the CDR3: TGCAGTGCTAGAGATGCTCAGGGGGCCCATGGCTACACCTTC. This chain joins TRBV20-1 and TRBJ1-2, with 8 bases matching TRBD1. In germline, CDR1 is DFQATT, CDR2 SNEGSKA (reference sequence). CDR3 length: 14 residues. The J segment lost 6 bases and the V segment lost 0 bases, leaving 6 bases of the junction unmatched.

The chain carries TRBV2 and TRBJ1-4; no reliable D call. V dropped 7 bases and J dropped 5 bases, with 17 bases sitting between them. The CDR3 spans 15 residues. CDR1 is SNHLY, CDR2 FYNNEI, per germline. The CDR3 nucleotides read TGTGCCAGCATTATGGTACGGGCGCTCAATGAAAAACTGTTTTTT. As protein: CASIMVRALNEKLFF.

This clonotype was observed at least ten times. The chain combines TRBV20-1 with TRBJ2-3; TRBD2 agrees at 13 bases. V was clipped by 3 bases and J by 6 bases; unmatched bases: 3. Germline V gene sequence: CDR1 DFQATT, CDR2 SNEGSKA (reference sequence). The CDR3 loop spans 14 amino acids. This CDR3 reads CSARGLAGWDTQYF. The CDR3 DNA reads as TGCAGTGCTAGGGGACTAGCGGGATGGGATACGCAGTATTTT.

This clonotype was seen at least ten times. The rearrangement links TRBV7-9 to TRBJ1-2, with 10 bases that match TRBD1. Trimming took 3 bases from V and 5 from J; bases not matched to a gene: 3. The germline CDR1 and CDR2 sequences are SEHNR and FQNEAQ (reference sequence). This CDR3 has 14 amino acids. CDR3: CASSFPGQGYGYTF. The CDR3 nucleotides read TGTGCCAGCAGCTTTCCGGGACAGGGGTATGGCTACACCTTC. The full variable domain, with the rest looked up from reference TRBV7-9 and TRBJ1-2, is DTGVSQNPRHKITKRGQNVTFRCDPISEHNRLYWYRQTLGQGPEFLTYFQNEAQLEKSRLLSDRFSAERPKGSFSTLEIQRTEQGDSAMYLCASSFPGQGYGYTFGSGTRLTVV.

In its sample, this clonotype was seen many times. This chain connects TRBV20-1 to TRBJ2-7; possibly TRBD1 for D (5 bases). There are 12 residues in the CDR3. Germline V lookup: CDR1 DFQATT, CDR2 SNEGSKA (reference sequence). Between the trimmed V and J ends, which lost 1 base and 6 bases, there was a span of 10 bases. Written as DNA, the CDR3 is TGCAGTGCTAGAGGGGGCGAGGTCGAGCAGTACTTC. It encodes CSARGGEVEQYF.

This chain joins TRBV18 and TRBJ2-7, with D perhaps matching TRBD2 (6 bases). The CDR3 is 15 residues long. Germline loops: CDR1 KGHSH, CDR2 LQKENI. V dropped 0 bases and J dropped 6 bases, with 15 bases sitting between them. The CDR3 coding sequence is TGTGCCAGCTCACCACCGGGGCTCCCCGGGGGCGAGCAGTACTTC. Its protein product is CASSPPGLPGGEQYF.

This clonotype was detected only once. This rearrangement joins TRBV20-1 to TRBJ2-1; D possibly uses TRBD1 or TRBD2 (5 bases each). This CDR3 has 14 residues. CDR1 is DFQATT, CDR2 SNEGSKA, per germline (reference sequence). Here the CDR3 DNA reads TGCAGCGCTTTCCCGGGACGGGGCTCGAATGAGCAGTTCTTC. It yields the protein CSAFPGRGSNEQFF.

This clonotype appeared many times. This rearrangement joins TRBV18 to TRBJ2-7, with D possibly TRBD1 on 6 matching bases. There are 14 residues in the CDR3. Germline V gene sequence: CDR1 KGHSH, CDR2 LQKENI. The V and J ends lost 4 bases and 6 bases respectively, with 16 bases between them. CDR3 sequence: CASSLDSRRAEQYF. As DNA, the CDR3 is TGTGCCAGCTCACTGGACAGTCGTCGCGCCGAGCAGTACTTC.

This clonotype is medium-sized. The CDR3 DNA sequence: TGCGCCAGCAGCTTGGACCTTAGGGCCGCCGGGGAGCTGTTTTTT. Its protein product is CASSLDLRAAGELFF. The chain recombines TRBV5-1 with TRBJ2-2; no clear D gene. The CDR3 is 15 residues long. Germline values: CDR1 SGHRS, CDR2 YFSETQ. The V end was cut by 0 bases, the J end by 6 bases, with 12 bases between.

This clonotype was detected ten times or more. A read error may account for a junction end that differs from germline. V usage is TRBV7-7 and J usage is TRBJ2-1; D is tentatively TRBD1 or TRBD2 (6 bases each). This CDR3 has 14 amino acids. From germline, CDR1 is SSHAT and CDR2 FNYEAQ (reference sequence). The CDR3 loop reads CASSLAAKTGPVVF. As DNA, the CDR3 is TGTGCTAGCAGCTTAGCGGCGAAGACAGGCCCCGTTGTGTTC. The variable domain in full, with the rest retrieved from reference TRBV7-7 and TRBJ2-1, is GAGVSQSPRYKVTKRGQDVTLRCDPISSHATLYWYQQALGQGPEFLTYFNYEAQPDKSGLPSDRFSAERPEGSISTLTIQRTEQRDSAMYRCASSLAAKTGPVVFGPGTRLTVL.

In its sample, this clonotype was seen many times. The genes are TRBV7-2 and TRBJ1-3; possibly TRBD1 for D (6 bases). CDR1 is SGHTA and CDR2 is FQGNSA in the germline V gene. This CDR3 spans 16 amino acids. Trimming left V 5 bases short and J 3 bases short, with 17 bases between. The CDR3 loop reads CASSPTTGIDGNTIYF. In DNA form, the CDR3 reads TGTGCCAGCAGCCCAACCACAGGGATCGATGGAAACACCATATATTTT. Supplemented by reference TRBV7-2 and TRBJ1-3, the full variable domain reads GAGVSQSPSNKVTEKGKDVELRCDPISGHTALYWYRQSLGQGLEFLIYFQGNSAPDKSGLPSDRFSAERTGGSVSTLTIQRTQQEDSAVYLCASSPTTGIDGNTIYFGEGSWLTVV.

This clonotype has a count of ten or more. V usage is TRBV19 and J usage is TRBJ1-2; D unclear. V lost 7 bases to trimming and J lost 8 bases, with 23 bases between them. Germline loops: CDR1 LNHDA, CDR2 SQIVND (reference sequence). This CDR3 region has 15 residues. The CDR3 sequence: CASISTSGSSEGYTF. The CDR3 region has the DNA TGTGCCAGTATCTCAACATCTGGCAGCTCGGAGGGCTACACCTTC. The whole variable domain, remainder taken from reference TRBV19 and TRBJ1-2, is DGGITQSPKYLFRKEGQNVTLSCEQNLNHDAMYWYRQDPGQGLRLIYYSQIVNDFQKGDIAEGYSVSREKKESFPLTVTSAQKNPTAFYLCASISTSGSSEGYTFGSGTRLTVV.

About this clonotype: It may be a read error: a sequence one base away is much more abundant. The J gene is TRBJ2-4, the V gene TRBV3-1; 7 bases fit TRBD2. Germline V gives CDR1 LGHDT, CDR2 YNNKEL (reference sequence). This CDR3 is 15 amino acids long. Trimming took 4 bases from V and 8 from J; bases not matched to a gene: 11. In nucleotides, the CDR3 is TGTGCCAGCAGCCCCATCGGGGCGGGGAGGGACATTCAGTACTTC. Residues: CASSPIGAGRDIQYF.

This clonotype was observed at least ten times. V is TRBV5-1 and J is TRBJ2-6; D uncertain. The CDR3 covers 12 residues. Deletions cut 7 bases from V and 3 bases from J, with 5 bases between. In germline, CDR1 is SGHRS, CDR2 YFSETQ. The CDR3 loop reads CASGFGANVLTF. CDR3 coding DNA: TGCGCCAGCGGGTTTGGGGCCAACGTCCTGACTTTC.

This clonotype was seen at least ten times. The CDR3 bases are TGCAGTGCTAGAGAACAGGGTGTTGGACGCTACACCTTC. Encoded protein: CSAREQGVGRYTF. The gene calls are TRBV20-1 and TRBJ1-2; D perhaps matches TRBD1 (6 bases). V shed 0 bases and J shed 9 bases, with 14 bases lying between them. CDR1 and CDR2 from the germline V gene are DFQATT and SNEGSKA (reference sequence). The CDR3 is 13 amino acids.

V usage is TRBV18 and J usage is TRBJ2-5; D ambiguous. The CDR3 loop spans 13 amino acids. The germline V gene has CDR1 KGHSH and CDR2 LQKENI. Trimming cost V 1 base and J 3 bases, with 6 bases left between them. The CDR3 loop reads CASSPHPKETQYF. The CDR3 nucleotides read TGTGCCAGCTCACCACACCCGAAAGAGACCCAGTACTTC.

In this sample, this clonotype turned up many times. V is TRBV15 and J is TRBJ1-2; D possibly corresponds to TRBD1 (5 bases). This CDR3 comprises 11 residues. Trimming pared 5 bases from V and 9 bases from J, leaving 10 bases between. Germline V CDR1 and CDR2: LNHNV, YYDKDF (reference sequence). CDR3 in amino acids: CATSAGRRYTF. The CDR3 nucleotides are TGTGCCACCAGCGCAGGGAGACGCTACACCTTC.

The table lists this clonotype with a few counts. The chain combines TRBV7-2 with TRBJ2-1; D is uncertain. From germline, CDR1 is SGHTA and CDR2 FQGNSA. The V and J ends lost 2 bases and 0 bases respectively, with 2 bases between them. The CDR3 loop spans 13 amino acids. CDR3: CASSLFSYNEQFF. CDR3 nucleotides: TGTGCCAGCAGCTTATTCTCCTACAATGAGCAGTTCTTC.

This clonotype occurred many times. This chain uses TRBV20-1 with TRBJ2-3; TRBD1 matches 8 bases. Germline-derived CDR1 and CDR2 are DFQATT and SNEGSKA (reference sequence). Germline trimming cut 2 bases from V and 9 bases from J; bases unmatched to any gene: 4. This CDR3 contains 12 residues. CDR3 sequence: CSARLTGGTQYF. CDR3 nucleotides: TGCAGTGCTAGACTAACAGGGGGGACGCAGTATTTT.

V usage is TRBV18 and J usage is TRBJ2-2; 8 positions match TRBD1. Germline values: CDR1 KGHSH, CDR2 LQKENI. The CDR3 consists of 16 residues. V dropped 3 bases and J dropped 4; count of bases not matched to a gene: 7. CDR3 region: CASSPRTGPTTGELFF. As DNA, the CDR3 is TGTGCCAGCTCACCGCGGACAGGGCCAACCACCGGGGAGCTGTTTTTT.

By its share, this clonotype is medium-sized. CDR3 amino acids: CASSLGSVYNEQFF. The CDR3, as DNA: TGTGCCAGCAGCTTAGGGTCGGTCTACAATGAGCAGTTCTTC. The chain joins TRBV7-2 to TRBJ2-1, with D unclear. The germline V and J ends were trimmed by 1 base and 3 bases, with 7 bases remaining between them. The CDR3 has 14 amino acids. Per germline, CDR1 SGHTA and CDR2 FQGNSA.

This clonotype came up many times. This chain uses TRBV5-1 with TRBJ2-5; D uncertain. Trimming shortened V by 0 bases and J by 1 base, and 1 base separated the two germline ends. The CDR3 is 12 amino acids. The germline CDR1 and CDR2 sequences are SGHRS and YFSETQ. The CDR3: CASSLAQETQYF. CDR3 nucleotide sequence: TGCGCCAGCAGCTTGGCCCAAGAGACCCAGTACTTC. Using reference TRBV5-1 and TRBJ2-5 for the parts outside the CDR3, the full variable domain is KAGVTQTPRYLIKTRGQQVTLSCSPISGHRSVSWYQQTPGQGLQFLFEYFSETQRNKGNFPGRFSGRQFSNSRSEMNVSTLELGDSALYLCASSLAQETQYFGPGTRLLVL.